This T cell receptor beta chain appears in the sequencing data of a study of blood T cell repertoires in COVID-19. Study background: Acute and convalescent COVID-19 specimens originated in the United States, Italy and Spain.

Only in-frame clones appear in the TCRdb table, and some are missing; sequencing was by immunoSEQ multiplex PCR. The sample holds 250,000 or so clones, roughly four fifths seen once. CDR3 length: 12 amino acids. V was shortened by 10 bases and J by 2 bases, with 11 bases between the two germline ends. Germline CDR1 SEHNR, CDR2 FQNEAQ (reference sequence). The specimen sequenced was peripheral blood. The chain carries TRBV7-9 and TRBJ2-5, with D possibly matching TRBD2 (6 bases). The receptor was isolated from a young man who had recovered from COVID-19. The CDR3 loop is CATNGGQETQYF. The CDR3 nucleotides read TGTGCCACCAATGGGGGGCAAGAGACCCAGTACTTC.